Listed here are 13 T cell receptor beta chains from one sample, sequenced in a study of long-term antiretroviral therapy in people with HIV. The immunoSEQ assay was v3.0, run at survey level. Sequenced by immunoSEQ multiplex PCR; TCRdb stores in-frame clones only, minus some. The sample has just over 8,500 clones; around 78% are singletons. Source: unsorted PBMCs, taken 0.6 years before starting antiretroviral therapy. The source is a man aged 35-49 years with HIV.

The chain recombines TRBV9 with TRBJ2-3, with 7 nucleotides matching TRBD2. This CDR3 has 15 residues. The germline V gene encodes CDR1 SGDLS and CDR2 YYNGEE. Trimming at V came to 4 bases and at J to 0 bases, leaving 5 bases not matched to a gene. The CDR3 sequence: CASSFRGVSTDTQYF. The CDR3 DNA is TGTGCCAGCAGCTTTCGGGGGGTTAGCACAGATACGCAGTATTTT. The complete variable domain, with remaining parts taken from reference TRBV9 and TRBJ2-3, reads DSGVTQTPKHLITATGQRVTLRCSPRSGDLSVYWYQQSLDQGLQFLIQYYNGEERAKGNILERFSAQQFPDLHSELNLSSLELGDSALYFCASSFRGVSTDTQYFGPGTRLTVL.

The sample holds a few counts of this clone. The V call is TRBV6-1, the J call TRBJ1-2; D remains ambiguous. The CDR3 extends over 14 amino acids. Looked up from germline, CDR1 is MNHNS and CDR2 is SASEGT. V shed 5 bases and J shed 4 bases, with 14 bases lying between them. The CDR3 nucleotides read TGTGCCAGCAGTCCGGAGGGCCTGGGCTATGGCTACACCTTC. This codes for CASSPEGLGYGYTF.

The chain uses TRBV30 and TRBJ2-5; the D is unclear. CDR3 length: 13 residues. V shed 2 bases and J shed 5 bases, with 12 bases lying between them. Germline V CDR1 and CDR2: GTSNPN, SVGIG (reference sequence). CDR3 sequence (DNA): TGTGCCTGGAGTATTCCCTTCGGGGAGACCCAGTACTTC. Amino acid sequence: CAWSIPFGETQYF. Filled out from reference TRBV30 and TRBJ2-5, the complete variable domain reads SQTIHQWPATLVQPVGSPLSLECTVEGTSNPNLYWYRQAAGRGLQLLFYSVGIGQISSEVPQNLSASRPQDRQFILSSKKLLLSDSGFYLCAWSIPFGETQYFGPGTRLLVL.

In this sample, this clone turned up once. The V and J genes are TRBV7-9 and TRBJ2-1; TRBD2 aligns across 7 bases. This CDR3 comprises 15 residues. J gave up 8 bases and V 3 bases, and 10 bases lay outside the gene matches. Germline V lookup: CDR1 SEHNR, CDR2 FQNEAQ (reference sequence). The CDR3 region is CASSLVLAMAHEQFF. The CDR3, as DNA: TGTGCCAGCAGCTTGGTACTAGCGATGGCGCATGAGCAGTTCTTC.

The chain uses TRBV6-5 and TRBJ2-1; D unresolved. The length of the CDR3 is 14 residues. Germline V gives CDR1 MNHEY, CDR2 SVGAGI. Between the trimmed V and J ends, which lost 0 bases and 5 bases, there was a span of 8 bases. CDR3 region: CASSYSPGNNEQFF. As DNA, the CDR3 is TGTGCCAGCAGTTACTCGCCGGGCAACAATGAGCAGTTCTTC.

The chain recombines TRBV5-1 with TRBJ1-3, with 7 positions matching TRBD1. Losses at the gene ends were 6 bases for V and 2 bases for J; bases not matched to a gene: 5. Germline-derived CDR1 and CDR2 are SGHRS and YFSETQ. The CDR3 runs to 14 residues. The CDR3 sequence: CASTPGTAGNTIYF. CDR3 DNA: TGCGCCAGCACCCCCGGGACAGCTGGAAACACCATATATTTT.

This sequence joins TRBV30 and TRBJ1-2, with D unresolved. Per germline, CDR1 GTSNPN and CDR2 SVGIG (reference sequence). The V end was cut by 1 base, the J end by 8 bases, with 8 bases between. The CDR3 loop spans 11 amino acids. The CDR3 is CAWSGVGGYTF. The CDR3 DNA reads TGTGCCTGGAGTGGTGTGGGAGGCTACACCTTC.

This sequence joins TRBV6-5 and TRBJ2-7; possibly TRBD1 for D (5 bases). Germline-derived CDR1 and CDR2 are MNHEY and SVGAGI. The ends were cut back, 9 bases at V and 0 bases at J, with 6 bases in the middle. The length of the CDR3 is 11 residues. The CDR3 region has the DNA TGTGCCAGTGACAGCTCCTACGAGCAGTACTTC. Translation: CASDSSYEQYF.

The chain links TRBV5-1 to TRBJ2-1; tentatively, D is TRBD1 or TRBD2 (5 bases each). V dropped 9 bases and J dropped 4 bases, with 17 bases sitting between them. The length of the CDR3 is 14 residues. Germline lookup yields CDR1 SGHRS and CDR2 YFSETQ. The DNA for the CDR3 is TGCGCCACCCGGTCCGGGACGGAGTACAATGAGCAGTTCTTC. This encodes CATRSGTEYNEQFF.

V is TRBV5-1 and J is TRBJ2-6; 7 nucleotides line up with TRBD1. The CDR3 length is 19 residues. Germline trimming cut 4 bases from V and 0 bases from J; bases unmatched to any gene: 13. Germline CDR1 SGHRS, CDR2 YFSETQ. CDR3 residues: CASSLPGTDPHSGANVLTF. The CDR3 coding sequence is TGCGCCAGCAGCCTTCCCGGGACAGATCCCCACTCTGGGGCCAACGTCCTGACTTTC.

The chain combines TRBV27 with TRBJ1-2; D might be TRBD1 (6 bases). V lost 7 bases, J lost 0 bases, and 15 bases lay in between. The CDR3 length is 15 residues. The V gene's germline CDR1 is MNHEY and CDR2 SMNVEV (reference sequence). CDR3 DNA: TGTGCCAGCACTATGGACCCAGGGGCTAACTATGGCTACACCTTC. Translated, it gives CASTMDPGANYGYTF.

This rearrangement joins TRBV11-3 to TRBJ1-2, with TRBD1 matching over 7 bases. Germline V CDR1 and CDR2: SGHNT, YENEEA. This CDR3 has 16 residues. Trimming removed 3 bases from V and 0 bases from J; junction bases left unmatched: 7. The CDR3 is CASSFRQGLANYGYTF. Here the CDR3 DNA reads TGTGCCAGCAGCTTTCGACAGGGATTAGCTAACTATGGCTACACCTTC. Based on the CDR3 plus reference TRBV11-3 and TRBJ1-2, the full variable domain is EAGVVQSPRYKIIEKKQPVAFWCNPISGHNTLYWYLQNLGQGPELLIRYENEEAVDDSQLPKDRFSAERLKGVDSTLKIQPAELGDSAVYLCASSFRQGLANYGYTFGSGTRLTVV.

This clone was seen once. The rearrangement uses TRBV5-6 and TRBJ2-7; D not certain. Germline assignment: CDR1 SGHDT and CDR2 YYEEEE. V shed 1 base and J shed 6 bases, with 11 bases lying between them. The length of the CDR3 is 13 residues. CDR3 in amino acids: CASSLLIGSEQYF. DNA for the CDR3: TGTGCCAGCAGCTTGCTAATCGGTTCCGAGCAGTACTTC.